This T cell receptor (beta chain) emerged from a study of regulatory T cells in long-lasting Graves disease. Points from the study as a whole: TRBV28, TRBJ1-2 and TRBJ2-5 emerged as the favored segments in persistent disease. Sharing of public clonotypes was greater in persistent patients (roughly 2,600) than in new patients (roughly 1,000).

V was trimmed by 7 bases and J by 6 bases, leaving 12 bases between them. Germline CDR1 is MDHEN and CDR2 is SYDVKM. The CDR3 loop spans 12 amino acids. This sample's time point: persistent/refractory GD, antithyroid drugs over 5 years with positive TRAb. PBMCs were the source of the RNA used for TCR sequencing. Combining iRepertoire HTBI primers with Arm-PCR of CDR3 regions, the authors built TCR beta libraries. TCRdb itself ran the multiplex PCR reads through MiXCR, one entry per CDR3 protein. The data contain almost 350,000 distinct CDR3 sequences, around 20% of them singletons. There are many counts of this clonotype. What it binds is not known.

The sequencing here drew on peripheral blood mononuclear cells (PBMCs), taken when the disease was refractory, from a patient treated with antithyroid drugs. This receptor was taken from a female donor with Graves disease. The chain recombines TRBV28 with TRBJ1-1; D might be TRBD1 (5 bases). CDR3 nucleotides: TGTGCCAGCACAGGGACCCTCCCTGAAGCTTTCTTT. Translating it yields CASTGTLPEAFF.